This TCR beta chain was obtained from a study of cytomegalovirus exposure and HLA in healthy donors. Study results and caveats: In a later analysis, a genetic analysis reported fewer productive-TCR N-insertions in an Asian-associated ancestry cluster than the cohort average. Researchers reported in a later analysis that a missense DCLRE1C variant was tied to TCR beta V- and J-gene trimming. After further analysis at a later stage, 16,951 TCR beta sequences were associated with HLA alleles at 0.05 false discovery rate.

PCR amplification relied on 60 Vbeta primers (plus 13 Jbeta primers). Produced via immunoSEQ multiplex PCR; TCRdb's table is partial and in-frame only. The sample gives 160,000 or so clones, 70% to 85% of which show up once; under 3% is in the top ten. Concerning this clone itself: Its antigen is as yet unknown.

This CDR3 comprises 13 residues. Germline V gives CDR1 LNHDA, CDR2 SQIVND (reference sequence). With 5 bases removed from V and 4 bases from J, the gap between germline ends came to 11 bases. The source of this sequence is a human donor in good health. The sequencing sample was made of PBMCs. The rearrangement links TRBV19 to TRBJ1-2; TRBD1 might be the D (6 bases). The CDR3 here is CASSLRGAYGYTF. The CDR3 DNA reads TGTGCCAGTAGTCTTCGGGGGGCCTATGGCTACACCTTC.